This T cell receptor (beta chain) was sequenced in a study of regulatory T cells in long-lasting Graves disease. Study-level results: When disease was persistent, TRBV28, TRBJ1-2 and TRBJ2-5 were the favored segments.

The TCR beta library used iRepertoire HTBI primers with Arm-PCR amplification of CDR3. Source study methods: Detected in the samples were roughly 60 TRBV and 14 TRBJ segments. Via MiXCR, TCRdb re-called the multiplex PCR reads, giving one row per CDR3 protein. Here the V and J calls rest on TCRdb's processing, not on the authors' analysis. There are 580,000 or so distinct CDR3 sequences in the sample; roughly 15% occur only once, and 12% lies in the top ten. This clonotype was seen a single time. Its antigen remains unidentified. CDR3 length: 16 residues. Trimming left V 7 bases short and J 0 bases short, with 16 bases between. The time point here: newly diagnosed GD, antithyroid drugs for less than 3 months. Isolated PBMC RNA provided the starting material for the TCR library. The same data also contributed to another study, on T cells in Graves' hyperthyroidism and ophthalmopathy. That source reports: RT-PCR in the first round (using the HTBI primer set) targeted the TCR CDR3. Appearing also in blood were most of the thyroid clonotypes expanded above 0.001.

Source: peripheral blood mononuclear cells (PBMCs), taken at new diagnosis, from a patient treated with antithyroid drugs. V gene TRBV12-3 or TRBV12-4 combines with J gene TRBJ2-4, with D perhaps given as TRBD1 or TRBD2 (7 bases each). The clonotype was recovered from a young man with Graves disease. The CDR3 sequence is CASMGEGALAKNIQYF. DNA of the CDR3: TGTGCCAGCATGGGGGAGGGGGCCCTAGCCAAAAACATTCAGTACTTC.